This section outlines one TCR beta chain sequence together with its context. The sample is drawn from a study of shared clonotypes between healthy human individuals. The table came from immunoSEQ multiplex PCR; TCRdb's copy has only in-frame clones and leaves some out. The sample contains roughly 2.2 million clones, 80% to 95% of which appear only once. None of the donors, who were healthy HIV-negative adults, had recently had acute infections or vaccinations. The investigators split CD4+ cells into a CD45RA+ naive subset and a CD45RA-negative memory subset. V dropped 1 base and J dropped 8 bases, with 22 bases sitting between them. Germline loops: CDR1 SGHVS, CDR2 FQNEAQ. The CDR3 extends over 17 amino acids.

This receptor was obtained from a man aged 18 to 29 in good health. Some clones in this sample may be carry-over from other donors' samples. The chain couples TRBV7-8 to TRBJ2-3; D is perhaps TRBD1 or TRBD2 (6 bases each). The sample taken for sequencing was naive CD4+ T cells from PBMCs. Subset reported: CD45RA+ positively selected. CDR3: CASSLGRAGVYPPTQYF. As DNA, the CDR3 is TGTGCCAGCAGCTTAGGGAGGGCAGGGGTCTACCCCCCTACGCAGTATTTT.